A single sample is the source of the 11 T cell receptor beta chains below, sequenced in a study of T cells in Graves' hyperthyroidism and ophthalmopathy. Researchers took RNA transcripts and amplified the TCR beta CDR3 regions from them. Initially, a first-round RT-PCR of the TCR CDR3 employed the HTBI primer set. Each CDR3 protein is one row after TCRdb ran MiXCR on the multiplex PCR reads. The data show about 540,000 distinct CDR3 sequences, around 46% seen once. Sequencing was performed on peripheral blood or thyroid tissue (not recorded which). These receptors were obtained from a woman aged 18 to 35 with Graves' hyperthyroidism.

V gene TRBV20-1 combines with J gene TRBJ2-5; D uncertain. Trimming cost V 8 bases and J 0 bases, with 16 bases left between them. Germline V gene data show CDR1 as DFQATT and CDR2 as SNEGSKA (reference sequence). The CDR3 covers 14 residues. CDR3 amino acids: CSYWQAEYQETQYF. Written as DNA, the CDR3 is TGCAGTTACTGGCAGGCCGAGTACCAAGAGACCCAGTACTTC.

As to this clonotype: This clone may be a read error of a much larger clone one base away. In nucleotides, the CDR3 is TGTGCCAGCAGTCCCCTCGGGACTAGCGGGCCGGTCTACGAGCAGTACTTC. It specifies CASSPLGTSGPVYEQYF. The V and J genes are TRBV27 and TRBJ2-7, with TRBD2 matching over 12 bases. J was trimmed by 3 bases and V by 5 bases; bases with no gene match: 11. Germline V gene lookup returns CDR1 MNHEY and CDR2 SMNVEV (reference sequence). The CDR3 has 17 amino acids.

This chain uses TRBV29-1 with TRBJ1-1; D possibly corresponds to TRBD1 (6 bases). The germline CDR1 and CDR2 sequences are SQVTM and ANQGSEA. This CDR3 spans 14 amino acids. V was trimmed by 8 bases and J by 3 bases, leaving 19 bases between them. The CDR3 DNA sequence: TGCAGCAGTGAGAAGGGACACCAACACACTGAAGCTTTCTTT. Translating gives CSSEKGHQHTEAFF.

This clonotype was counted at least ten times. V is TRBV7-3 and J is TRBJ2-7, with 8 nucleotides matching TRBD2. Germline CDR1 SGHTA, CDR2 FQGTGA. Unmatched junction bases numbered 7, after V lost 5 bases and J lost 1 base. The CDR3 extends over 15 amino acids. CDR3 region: CASSPSGSSSYEQYF. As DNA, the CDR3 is TGTGCCAGCAGCCCCAGCGGGAGTTCATCCTACGAGCAGTACTTC.

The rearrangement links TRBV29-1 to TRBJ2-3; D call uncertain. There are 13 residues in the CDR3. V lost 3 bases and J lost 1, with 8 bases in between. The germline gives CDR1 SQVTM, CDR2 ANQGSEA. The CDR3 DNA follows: TGCAGCGTTGAGCACTGGGGCACAGATACGCAGTATTTT. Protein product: CSVEHWGTDTQYF.

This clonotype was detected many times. As DNA, the CDR3 is TGTGCCAGCAGCCAAGTTCCGGGACAGGTTTTTGAAGCTTTCTTT. The encoded protein is CASSQVPGQVFEAFF. The chain links TRBV14 to TRBJ1-1; 8 bases fit TRBD1. The V segment lost 1 base and the J segment 7 bases; nucleotides outside the gene matches: 8. Germline V CDR1 and CDR2: SGHDN, FVKESK. The CDR3 sequence is 15 residues long. The whole variable domain, filled in from reference TRBV14 and TRBJ1-1, reads EAGVTQFPSHSVIEKGQTVTLRCDPISGHDNLYWYRRVMGKEIKFLLHFVKESKQDESGMPNNRFLAERTGGTYSTLKVQPAELEDSGVYFCASSQVPGQVFEAFFGQGTRLTVV.

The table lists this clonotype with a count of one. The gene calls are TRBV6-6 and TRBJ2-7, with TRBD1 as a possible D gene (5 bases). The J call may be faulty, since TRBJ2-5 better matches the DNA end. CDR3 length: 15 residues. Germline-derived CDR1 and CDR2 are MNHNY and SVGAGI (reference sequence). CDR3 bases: TGTGCCAGCAGTTACGTGGCAGGGCGTGAAGAGACCCAGTACTTC. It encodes CASSYVAGREETQYF.

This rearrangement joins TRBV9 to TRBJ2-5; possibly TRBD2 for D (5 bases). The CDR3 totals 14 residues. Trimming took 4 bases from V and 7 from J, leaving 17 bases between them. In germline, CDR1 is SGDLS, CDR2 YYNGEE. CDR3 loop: CASSPSTGYVTQYF. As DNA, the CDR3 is TGTGCCAGCAGCCCCAGCACGGGATACGTGACCCAGTACTTC.

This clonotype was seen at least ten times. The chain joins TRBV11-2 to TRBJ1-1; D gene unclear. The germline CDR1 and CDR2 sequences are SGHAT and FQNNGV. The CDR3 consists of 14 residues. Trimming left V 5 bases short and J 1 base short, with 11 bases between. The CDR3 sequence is CASSLSIRNTEAFF. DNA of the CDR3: TGTGCCAGCAGCCTAAGCATTCGGAACACTGAAGCTTTCTTT.

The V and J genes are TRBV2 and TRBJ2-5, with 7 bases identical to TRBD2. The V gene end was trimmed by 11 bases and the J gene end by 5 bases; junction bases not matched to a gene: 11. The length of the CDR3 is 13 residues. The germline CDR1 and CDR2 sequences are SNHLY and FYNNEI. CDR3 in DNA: TGTGCCGAAGAACCGGGACTAAGGGAGACCCAGTACTTC. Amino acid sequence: CAEEPGLRETQYF.

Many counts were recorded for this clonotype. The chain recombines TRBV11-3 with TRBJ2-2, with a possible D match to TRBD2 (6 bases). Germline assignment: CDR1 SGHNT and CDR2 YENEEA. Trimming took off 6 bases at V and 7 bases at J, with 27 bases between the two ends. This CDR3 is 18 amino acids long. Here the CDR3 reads CASSPTPWREGTGGELFF. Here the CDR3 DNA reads TGTGCCAGCAGTCCTACGCCCTGGCGGGAAGGGACCGGCGGGGAGCTGTTTTTT. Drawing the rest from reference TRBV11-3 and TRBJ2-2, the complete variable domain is EAGVVQSPRYKIIEKKQPVAFWCNPISGHNTLYWYLQNLGQGPELLIRYENEEAVDDSQLPKDRFSAERLKGVDSTLKIQPAELGDSAVYLCASSPTPWREGTGGELFFGEGSRLTVL.